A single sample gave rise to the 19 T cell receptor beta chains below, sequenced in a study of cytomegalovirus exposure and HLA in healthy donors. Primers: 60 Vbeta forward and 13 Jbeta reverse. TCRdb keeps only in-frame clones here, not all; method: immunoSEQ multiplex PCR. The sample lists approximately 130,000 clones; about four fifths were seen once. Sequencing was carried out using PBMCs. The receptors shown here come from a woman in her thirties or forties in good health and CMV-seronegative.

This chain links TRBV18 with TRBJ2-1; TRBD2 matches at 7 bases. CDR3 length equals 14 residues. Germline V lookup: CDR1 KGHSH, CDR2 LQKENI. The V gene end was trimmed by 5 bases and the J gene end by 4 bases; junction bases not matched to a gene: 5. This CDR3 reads CASSSRTSYNEQFF. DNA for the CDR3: TGTGCCAGCTCATCGCGGACTAGTTACAATGAGCAGTTCTTC.

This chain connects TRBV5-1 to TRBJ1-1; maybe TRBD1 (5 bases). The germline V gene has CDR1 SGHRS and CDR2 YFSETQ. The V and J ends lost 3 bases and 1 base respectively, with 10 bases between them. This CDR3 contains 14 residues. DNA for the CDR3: TGCGCCAGCAGCTCCCAAACAGGGAACACTGAAGCTTTCTTT. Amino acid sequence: CASSSQTGNTEAFF. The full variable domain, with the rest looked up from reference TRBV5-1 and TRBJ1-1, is KAGVTQTPRYLIKTRGQQVTLSCSPISGHRSVSWYQQTPGQGLQFLFEYFSETQRNKGNFPGRFSGRQFSNSRSEMNVSTLELGDSALYLCASSSQTGNTEAFFGQGTRLTVV.

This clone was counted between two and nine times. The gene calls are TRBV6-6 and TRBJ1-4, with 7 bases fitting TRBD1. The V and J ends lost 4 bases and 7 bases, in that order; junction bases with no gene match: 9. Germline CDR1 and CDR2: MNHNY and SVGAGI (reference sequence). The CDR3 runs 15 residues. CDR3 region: CASSSDRAGVEKLFF. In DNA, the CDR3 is TGTGCCAGCAGTTCCGACAGGGCCGGTGTTGAAAAACTGTTTTTT.

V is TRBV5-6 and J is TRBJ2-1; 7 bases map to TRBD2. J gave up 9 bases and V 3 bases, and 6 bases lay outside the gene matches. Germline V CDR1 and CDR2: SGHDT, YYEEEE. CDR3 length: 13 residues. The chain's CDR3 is CASSWGLKGEQFF. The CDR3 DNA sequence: TGTGCCAGCAGCTGGGGACTAAAGGGTGAGCAGTTCTTC.

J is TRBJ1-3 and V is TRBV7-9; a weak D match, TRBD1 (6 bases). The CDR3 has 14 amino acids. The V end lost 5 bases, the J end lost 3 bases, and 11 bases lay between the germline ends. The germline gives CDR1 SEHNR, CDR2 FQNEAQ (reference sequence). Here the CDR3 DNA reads TGTGCCAGCAGCCTACAGGGTCATGGAAACACCATATATTTT. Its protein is CASSLQGHGNTIYF.

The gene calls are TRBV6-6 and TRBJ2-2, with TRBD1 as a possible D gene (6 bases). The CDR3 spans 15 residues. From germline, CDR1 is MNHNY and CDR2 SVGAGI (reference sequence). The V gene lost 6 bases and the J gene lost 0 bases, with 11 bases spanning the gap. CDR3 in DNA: TGTGCCAGCAGGGCGAACAGGGCGAACACCGGGGAGCTGTTTTTT. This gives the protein CASRANRANTGELFF.

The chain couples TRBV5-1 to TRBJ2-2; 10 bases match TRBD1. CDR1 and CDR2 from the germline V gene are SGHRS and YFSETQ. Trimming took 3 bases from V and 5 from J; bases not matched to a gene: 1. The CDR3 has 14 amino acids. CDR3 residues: CASSSGQGTGELFF. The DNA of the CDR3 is TGCGCCAGCAGCTCGGGACAGGGGACCGGGGAGCTGTTTTTT.

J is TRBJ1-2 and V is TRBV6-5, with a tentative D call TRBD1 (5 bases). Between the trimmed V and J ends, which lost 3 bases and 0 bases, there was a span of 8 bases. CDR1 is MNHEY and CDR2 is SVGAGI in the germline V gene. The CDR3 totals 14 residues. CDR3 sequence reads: CASSYRTTNYGYTF. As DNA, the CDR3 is TGTGCCAGCAGTTATAGGACAACTAACTATGGCTACACCTTC.

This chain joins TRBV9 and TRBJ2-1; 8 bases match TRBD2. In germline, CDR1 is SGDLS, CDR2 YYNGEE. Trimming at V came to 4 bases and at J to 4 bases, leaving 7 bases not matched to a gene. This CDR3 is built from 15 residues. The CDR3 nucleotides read TGTGCCAGCAGCCCTGGGACTAGGTCTTACAATGAGCAGTTCTTC. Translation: CASSPGTRSYNEQFF.

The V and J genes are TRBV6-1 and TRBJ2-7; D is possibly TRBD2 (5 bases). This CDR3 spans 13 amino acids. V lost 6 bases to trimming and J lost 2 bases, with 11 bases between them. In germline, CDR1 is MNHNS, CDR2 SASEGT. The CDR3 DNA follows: TGTGCCAGCAGAGACGGGGTCCCCTACGAGCAGTACTTC. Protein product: CASRDGVPYEQYF.

The CDR3 DNA sequence: TGTGCCAGCAGTCAAAGTCCCGTAGCAGTTAACGGGGAGCTGTTTTTT. It encodes CASSQSPVAVNGELFF. The rearrangement uses TRBV28 and TRBJ2-2; D not certain. This CDR3 has 16 residues. Germline V lookup: CDR1 MDHEN, CDR2 SYDVKM. Trimming took off 5 bases at V and 7 bases at J, with 20 bases between the two ends.

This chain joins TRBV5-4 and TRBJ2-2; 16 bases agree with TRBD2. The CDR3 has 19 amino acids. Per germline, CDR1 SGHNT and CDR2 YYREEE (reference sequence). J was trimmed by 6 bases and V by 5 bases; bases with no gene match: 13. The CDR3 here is CASSTPGLAGGPRSGELFF. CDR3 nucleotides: TGTGCCAGCAGTACTCCGGGACTAGCGGGAGGGCCAAGGTCCGGGGAGCTGTTTTTT. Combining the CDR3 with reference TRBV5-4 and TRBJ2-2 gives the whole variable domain ETGVTQSPTHLIKTRGQQVTLRCSSQSGHNTVSWYQQALGQGPQFIFQYYREEENGRGNFPPRFSGLQFPNYSSELNVNALELDDSALYLCASSTPGLAGGPRSGELFFGEGSRLTVL.

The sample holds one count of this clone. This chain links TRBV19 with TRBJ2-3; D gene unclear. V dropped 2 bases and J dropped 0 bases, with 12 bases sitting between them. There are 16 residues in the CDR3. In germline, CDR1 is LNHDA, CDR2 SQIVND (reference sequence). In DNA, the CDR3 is TGTGCCAGTAGTATAAGGCGGCGTGCTAGCACAGATACGCAGTATTTT. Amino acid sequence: CASSIRRRASTDTQYF.

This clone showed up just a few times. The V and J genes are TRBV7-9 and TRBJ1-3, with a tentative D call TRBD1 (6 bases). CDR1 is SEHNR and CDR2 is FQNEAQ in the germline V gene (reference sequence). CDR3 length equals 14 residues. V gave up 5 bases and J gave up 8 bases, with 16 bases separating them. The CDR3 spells CASSPGTKGDTIYF. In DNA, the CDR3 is TGTGCCAGCAGCCCCGGGACAAAAGGGGACACCATATATTTT.

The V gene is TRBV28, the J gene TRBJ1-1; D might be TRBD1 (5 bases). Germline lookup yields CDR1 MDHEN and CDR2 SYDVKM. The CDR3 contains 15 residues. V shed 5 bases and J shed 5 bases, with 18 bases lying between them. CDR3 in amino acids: CASSQQAGSGTEAFF. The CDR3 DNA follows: TGTGCCAGCAGTCAACAGGCAGGGTCGGGTACTGAAGCTTTCTTT.

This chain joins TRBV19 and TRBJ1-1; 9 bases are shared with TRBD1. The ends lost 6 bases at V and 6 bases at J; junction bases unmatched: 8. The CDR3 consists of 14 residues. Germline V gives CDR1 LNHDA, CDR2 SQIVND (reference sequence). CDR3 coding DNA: TGTGCCAGTAGCCTAAACCGGGACAGGGCTGAAGCTTTCTTT. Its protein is CASSLNRDRAEAFF.

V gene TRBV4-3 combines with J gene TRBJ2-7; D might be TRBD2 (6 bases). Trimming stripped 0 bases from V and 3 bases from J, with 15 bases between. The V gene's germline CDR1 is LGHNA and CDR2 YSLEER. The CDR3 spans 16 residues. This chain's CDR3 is CASSQDVAWGGYEQYF. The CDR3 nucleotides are TGCGCCAGCAGCCAAGATGTGGCCTGGGGAGGCTACGAGCAGTACTTC.

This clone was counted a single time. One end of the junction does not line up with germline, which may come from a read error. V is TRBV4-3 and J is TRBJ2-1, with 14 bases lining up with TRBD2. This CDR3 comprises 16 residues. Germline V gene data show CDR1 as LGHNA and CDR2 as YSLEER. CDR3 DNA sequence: TGCGCCTGCAGCCAGGGGACTAGCGGGGGTTACAATGAGCAGTTCTTC. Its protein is CACSQGTSGGYNEQFF.

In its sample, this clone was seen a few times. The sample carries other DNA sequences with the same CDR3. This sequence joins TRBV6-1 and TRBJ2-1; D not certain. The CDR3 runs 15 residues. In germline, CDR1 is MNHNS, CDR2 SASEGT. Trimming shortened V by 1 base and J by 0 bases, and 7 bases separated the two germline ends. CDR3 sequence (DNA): TGTGCCAGCAGTGAAGACCTCAGCTCCTACAATGAGCAGTTCTTC. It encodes CASSEDLSSYNEQFF.